This is a list of T cell receptor beta chains from one sample in a study of shared clonotypes between healthy human individuals. Some clones are missing from TCRdb's copy, which holds only in-frame ones; the method was immunoSEQ multiplex PCR. The sample has 2 million to 3 million clones; roughly 93% are singletons. The specimen was naive CD4+ T cells from PBMCs. The receptors were gathered from a man aged 18 to 29 in good health. Some clones in this sample may be carry-over from other donors' samples. CDR3s include the opening cysteine and the closing phenylalanine or tryptophan.

J	V	CDR3
TRBJ2-5	TRBV4-1	CASSQEWPVGETQYF
TRBJ1-5	TRBV10-2	CASTPGNQPQHF
TRBJ2-3	TRBV5-4	CASSSQKLVSSTDTQYF
TRBJ2-3	TRBV4-1	CASSSPASTDTQYF
TRBJ2-7	TRBV28	CASWNRASSYEQYF
TRBJ2-1	TRBV6-1	CASSGRDSSYNEQFF
TRBJ2-3	TRBV29-1	CSVIRTSGRMVLNTDTQYF
TRBJ1-1	TRBV5-1	CASSLAQTNTEAFF
TRBJ2-4	TRBV28	CASSSFLGGAKNIQYF
TRBJ2-7	TRBV28	CASSPGLAGVPEQYF
TRBJ2-7	TRBV21-1	CASSKARVSSYEQYF
TRBJ1-2	TRBV4-2	CASSQVDFGYTF
TRBJ2-6	TRBV5-1	CASSLEAAGANVLTF
TRBJ1-6	TRBV28	CASAGTGNSPLHF
TRBJ2-7	TRBV7-2	CASSSPRGVVYEQYF
TRBJ1-4	TRBV10-3	CAISESSSANEKLFF
TRBJ2-2	TRBV7-2	CASSPFTSPTGELFF
TRBJ2-3	TRBV18	CASSPREPTQYF
TRBJ1-1	TRBV5-1	CASSLQEGNTEAFF
TRBJ2-7	TRBV7-9	CASSFAGPREQYF